This record looks at one T cell receptor (beta chain) sequence and its context. This sample was taken from a study of T cells expressing NK-cell markers. On the study more broadly: Seropositivity for HCMV was found in seven of the eight sequenced donors, with one seronegative.

Germline V lookup: CDR1 LGHNA, CDR2 YSLEER. CDR3 length: 12 amino acids. Beta-chain TCR cDNA was generated via 5'RACE template switching with UMIs. Following a re-call of the 5' RACE reads, TCRdb has one entry per CDR3 protein and lacks DNA. The sample data list 440,000 or so distinct CDR3 sequences. Specimen: blood T cells: a sorted CD56 or NKG2C T cell subset, CD4+ or CD8+ T cells, or bulk PBMC T cells (not recorded which). The receptor comes from a woman aged 18 to 75 in good health. The chain couples TRBV4-3 to TRBJ2-5. The CDR3 sequence: CASSQVAETQYF.